The subject of this entry is one T cell receptor (beta chain). The antigen this receptor binds is unknown. The record has no base qualities; no much larger clone is one base away. To isolate intraepithelial and lamina propria lymphocytes from graft specimens, dithiothreitol, EDTA incubations and collagenase D digestion were used. Serial intestinal graft biopsy specimens collected up to 600 days after transplant underwent bulk TCR-beta sequencing. This record comes from a study of graft-versus-host responses after intestinal transplantation (dated by TCRdb to about 2021). At the level of the whole study: The transplants that recipients got were multivisceral, liver-intestinal, or isolated intestinal. Every recipient was given anti-thymocyte globulin induction, followed by about 3 years of maintenance tacrolimus and steroids. After intestinal transplantation, graft-versus-host and host-versus-graft alloreactive T cell clones in the graft, circulation and bone marrow were tracked using bulk TCR-beta CDR3 sequencing. Alloreactive clones were identified by sequencing pre-transplant mixed lymphocyte reaction products and comparing these products with unstimulated pre-transplant donor and recipient T cells. The cohort enrolled 20 to 30 intestinal transplant recipients including one retransplant, and a few patients lacking pretransplant specimens were excluded. Donor T cell macrochimerism was defined as a peak of at least 4% donor T cells among recipient peripheral blood mononuclear cells. Rather than going through the commercial service, samples from a few later patients were sequenced in-house on an Illumina MiSeq and processed with MiXCR.

The research as a whole found: Peak levels of circulating GvH clones were associated with declines in HvG clones early after transplant. GvH clones were detected in recipient bone marrow, and some of these GvH clones were observed earlier in ileal mucosa or blood, consistent with an intestinal mucosal origin. The conclusions were limited by the relatively low number and heterogeneity of the intestinal transplant patients. In the allografts of patients with donor T cell macrochimerism, GvH to HvG T cell clonal ratios were high.

Library creation used the immunoSEQ multiplex PCR assay. For most patients, genomic DNA was subjected to high-throughput TCR-beta CDR3 sequencing by Adaptive Biotechnologies. The authors' analysis ran thus. TCR sequencing data for 15 to 20 patients were retrieved from Adaptive's ImmunoSEQ software; a few other patients were processed with MiXCR and VDJtools. Because the origin of CDR3 nucleotide sequences shared between donor and recipient could not be assigned, those sequences were removed. At least 2-fold expansion over unstimulated cells and a minimum CFSE-low frequency of 0.002% (template counts) or 0.001% (read counts) were required for clones to be classified as alloreactive. Clones detected in sequenced pre-transplant spleen, lymph node, or MLR CFSE-low populations of the donor or recipient were defined as mappable. The cumulative frequency of alloreactive clones was calculated as a percentage of all sequences, weighted by copy number. TCRdb re-hosts the immuneACCESS table, in-frame sequences only. Its copies lack some clones; in the studies checked, an unresolved V gene accounts for under half of them, and the cause for the rest is not known. V and J calls and clone size are given by that table; D and trimming were obtained from the DNA. The sample has roughly 15,000 clones on record, around 69% of them singletons. The ten largest clones take up less than 9% of the sample.

The germline ends are 12 bases apart after V is trimmed by 1 base and J by 2 bases. The CDR3 covers 15 residues, taking in both the cysteine and the phenylalanine. Of all the DNA, just the CDR3 is kept, 45 bases in frame from base 1. Per the germline V gene, SGHRS is the CDR1 and YFSETQ is the CDR2. This receptor chain uses TRBV5-1 and TRBJ2-5; a tentative D match to TRBD2 spans 5 bases. The sample in question was ileum tissue, obtained 16 days after intestinal transplant. The sequence came from a human patient who received an intestinal transplant, so some T cells may come from the graft donor. In nucleotides, the sequence is TGCGCCAGCAGCTTGTTCTCGGGAAATCAAGAGACCCAGTACTTC. This sequence encodes CASSLFSGNQETQYF.